A selection of T cell receptor beta chains follows, all from one sample in a study of shared clonotypes between healthy human individuals. TCRdb's table, derived via immunoSEQ multiplex PCR, lists solely in-frame clones and lacks some. The sample lists over a million clones, around 74% seen once, with roughly 1.4% in the top ten. Sample: memory CD4+ T cells sorted from blood. The receptors shown here come from a man younger than 30 in good health. Both conserved end residues are part of each CDR3. Each record gives: clone size, J gene, V gene, D gene, CDR3 DNA, CDR3 protein. A D gene is named only where the DNA matches it firmly. Some rows have no size entry. The others give once, few or many, or a class for an expanded clone.

size: .
J: TRBJ2-7
V: TRBV2
D: .
DNA: TGTGCCAGCAGTGAGTACGAGCAGTACTTC
CDR3: CASSEYEQYF

size: .
J: TRBJ1-5
V: TRBV28
D: .
DNA: TGTGCCAGCAGTCTACCCGGAGGGGCGGGTCAGCCCCAGCATTTT
CDR3: CASSLPGGAGQPQHF

size: .
J: TRBJ2-7
V: TRBV6-5
D: .
DNA: TGTGCCAGCAGACCCAACCAGGGTACCTACGAGCAGTACTTC
CDR3: CASRPNQGTYEQYF

size: once
J: TRBJ2-6
V: TRBV30
D: .
DNA: TGTGCCTGGCAAAATTCTGGGGCCAACGTCCTGACTTTC
CDR3: CAWQNSGANVLTF

size: .
J: TRBJ2-7
V: TRBV7-2
D: TRBD1
DNA: TGTGCCAGCAGCGCAGACGGGACAGGGTTCTACTACGAGCAGTACTTC
CDR3: CASSADGTGFYYEQYF

size: .
J: TRBJ1-5
V: TRBV6-6
D: .
DNA: TGTGCCAGCAGTGGGCAGGGGCTAAATCAGCCCCAGCATTTT
CDR3: CASSGQGLNQPQHF

size: .
J: TRBJ2-1
V: TRBV7-9
D: TRBD1
DNA: TGTGCCAGCAGCTACCCCGGGACAGTCCGCAATGAGCAGTTCTTC
CDR3: CASSYPGTVRNEQFF

size: .
J: TRBJ2-1
V: TRBV9
D: .
DNA: TGTGCCAGCAGCACCCGGCCGGACAATGAGCAGTTCTTC
CDR3: CASSTRPDNEQFF

size: .
J: TRBJ2-7
V: TRBV5-6
D: TRBD2
DNA: TGTGCCAGCAGCTTGGAGCTAGCGGGGGCTGAGCAGTACTTC
CDR3: CASSLELAGAEQYF

size: once
J: TRBJ2-7
V: TRBV5-5
D: .
DNA: TGTGCCAGCAGCCTACGGACGGGACCGGGGGAGCAGTACTTC
CDR3: CASSLRTGPGEQYF

size: .
J: TRBJ1-2
V: TRBV30
D: TRBD1
DNA: TGTGCCTGTCTACGGGACAGCTATGGCTACACCTTC
CDR3: CACLRDSYGYTF

size: .
J: TRBJ1-5
V: TRBV7-2
D: .
DNA: TGTGCCAGCAGTCCGGACACGTTCAATCAGCCCCAGCATTTT
CDR3: CASSPDTFNQPQHF

size: .
J: TRBJ2-1
V: TRBV7-9
D: .
DNA: TGTGCCAGCAGCTTAGAGGGTGTTGGTGAGCAGTTCTTC
CDR3: CASSLEGVGEQFF

size: .
J: TRBJ2-2
V: TRBV5-1
D: .
DNA: TGCGCCAGCAAACAAAGAGTCGGGACGGCGAACACCGGGGAGCTGTTTTTT
CDR3: CASKQRVGTANTGELFF

size: .
J: TRBJ1-1
V: TRBV4-3
D: .
DNA: TGCGCCAGCAGCGCCGGGATAATGGGAACTGAAGCTTTCTTT
CDR3: CASSAGIMGTEAFF

size: .
J: TRBJ2-7
V: TRBV9
D: TRBD1
DNA: TGTGCCAGCAGCGCCACTGCCGGGACAGGGAGCGGGGAGCGGCGGGAGCAGTACTTC
CDR3: CASSATAGTGSGERREQYF

size: once
J: TRBJ2-7
V: TRBV15
D: .
DNA: TGTGCCACCAGCAGAGCAAGGGGGGACGAGCAGTACTTC
CDR3: CATSRARGDEQYF

size: .
J: TRBJ2-7
V: TRBV30
D: TRBD1
DNA: TGTGCCTGGAGTCAAAAAGTGGGACAGGGAAGCCTTAGCTCCTACGAGCAGTACTTC
CDR3: CAWSQKVGQGSLSSYEQYF

size: .
J: TRBJ1-2
V: TRBV7-2
D: TRBD1
DNA: TGTGCCAGCAGGGGGGACAGCGGGCGGTATGGCTACACCTTC
CDR3: CASRGDSGRYGYTF

size: .
J: TRBJ1-4
V: TRBV10-3
D: .
DNA: TGTGCCATCAGAGGGGGGGCAGATGAAAAACTGTTTTTT
CDR3: CAIRGGADEKLFF

size: .
J: TRBJ2-2
V: TRBV5-1
D: TRBD2
DNA: TGCGCCAGCAGCTTGGCAGCGGGGGGCGCCGGGGAGCTGTTTTTT
CDR3: CASSLAAGGAGELFF

size: .
J: TRBJ2-4
V: TRBV5-1
D: .
DNA: TGCGCCAGCAGCTTGTCGGGGGTCCAAAACATTCAGTACTTC
CDR3: CASSLSGVQNIQYF

size: .
J: TRBJ2-1
V: TRBV5-8
D: .
DNA: TGTGCCAGCAGCCCCGAGGGGAGCAGGAACAATGAGCAGTTCTTC
CDR3: CASSPEGSRNNEQFF

size: .
J: TRBJ2-5
V: TRBV30
D: .
DNA: TGTGCCTGGAGTGTACCTAACTCGGGACGCTGGGGCGAAGAGACCCAGTACTTC
CDR3: CAWSVPNSGRWGEETQYF

size: .
J: TRBJ1-2
V: TRBV18
D: .
DNA: TGTGCCAGCTCACCTACCGGGATGGGAAACTATGGCTACACCTTC
CDR3: CASSPTGMGNYGYTF

size: .
J: TRBJ2-1
V: TRBV11-3
D: TRBD1
DNA: TGTGCCAGCAGCCCACGGACAGGGGGCTCTGGGGGACCGAGATACAATGAGCAGTTCTTC
CDR3: CASSPRTGGSGGPRYNEQFF

size: .
J: TRBJ2-1
V: TRBV7-5
D: .
DNA: TGTGCCAGAAGCGCCGGATGGAGGGCGGGGCAGTTCTTC
CDR3: CARSAGWRAGQFF

size: .
J: TRBJ2-7
V: TRBV6-1
D: .
DNA: TGTGCCAGCAAGGCAGGCGAACAAAGCCTGTCGCAGTACTTC
CDR3: CASKAGEQSLSQYF

size: .
J: TRBJ2-7
V: TRBV5-6
D: .
DNA: TGTGCCAGCAGCTTGGCCAGGGGTTTATACGAGCAGTACTTC
CDR3: CASSLARGLYEQYF

size: .
J: TRBJ2-3
V: TRBV7-9
D: .
DNA: TGTGCCGGCAGCCAGAGGGCAACAGATACGCAGTATTTT
CDR3: CAGSQRATDTQYF

size: .
J: TRBJ2-7
V: TRBV29-1
D: TRBD1
DNA: TGCAGCGTTTTGGGATACAGGGGGAGCTACGAGCAGTACTTC
CDR3: CSVLGYRGSYEQYF

size: once
J: TRBJ1-1
V: TRBV6-4
D: .
DNA: TGTGCCAGCCACCCAGGGGCCCGCAATCCCGGCACTGAAGCTTTCTTT
CDR3: CASHPGARNPGTEAFF

size: few
J: TRBJ1-5
V: TRBV27
D: .
DNA: TGTGCCAGCAGTTTACGGGCAGATCAGCCCCAGCATTTT
CDR3: CASSLRADQPQHF

size: few
J: TRBJ1-2
V: TRBV19
D: .
DNA: TGTGCCAGTAGTCCAGGGAACTATGGCTACACCTTC
CDR3: CASSPGNYGYTF

size: .
J: TRBJ2-7
V: TRBV16
D: .
DNA: TGTGCCAGCAGCCAATCCACAGCCTTCTCCTACGAGCAGTACTTC
CDR3: CASSQSTAFSYEQYF